A selection of T cell receptor beta chains follows, all from one sample in a study of control samples from healthy donors and cancer patients. The protocol was immunoSEQ multiplex PCR, while the TCRdb copy is restricted to in-frame clones and leaves out a portion. The table has about 150,000 clones, approximately 93% seen once. Sequences were obtained from blood. The receptors come from a man aged 40-49 years in good health. The CDR3 runs from the conserved cysteine through the conserved F or W. Each record gives: D gene, V gene, clone size, J gene, CDR3 DNA, CDR3 protein. D genes are given only for firm matches. Rows may omit the clone size; those that give it use once, few, many or a size class.

D gene: -
V gene: TRBV5-5
clone size: -
J gene: TRBJ1-1
CDR3 DNA: TGTGCCAGCAGCTTGACAGATACCGAAGCTTTCTTT
CDR3 protein: CASSLTDTEAFF

D gene: -
V gene: TRBV7-2
clone size: -
J gene: TRBJ2-7
CDR3 DNA: TGTGCCAGCAGCCCCACGTCCTACGAGCAGTACTTC
CDR3 protein: CASSPTSYEQYF

D gene: -
V gene: TRBV4-1
clone size: once
J gene: TRBJ1-5
CDR3 DNA: TGCGCCAGCAGCCAAGATATCGGATTGGGTCAGCCCCAGCATTTT
CDR3 protein: CASSQDIGLGQPQHF

D gene: -
V gene: TRBV2
clone size: -
J gene: TRBJ1-1
CDR3 DNA: TGTGCCAGCACCGCTTCGGACCTCCCGGGCACTGAAGCTTTCTTT
CDR3 protein: CASTASDLPGTEAFF

D gene: -
V gene: TRBV18
clone size: -
J gene: TRBJ2-2
CDR3 DNA: TGTGCCAGCTCACCAGGGTCCGGGGAGCTGTTTTTT
CDR3 protein: CASSPGSGELFF

D gene: TRBD1
V gene: TRBV6-5
clone size: -
J gene: TRBJ2-2
CDR3 DNA: TGTGCCAGCCAATTGACAGGGTACACCGGGGAGCTGTTTTTT
CDR3 protein: CASQLTGYTGELFF

D gene: -
V gene: TRBV5-6
clone size: once
J gene: TRBJ2-4
CDR3 DNA: TGTGCCAGCAGCTTGTATGGGGAAGTCTCAACCAAAAACATTCAGTACTTC
CDR3 protein: CASSLYGEVSTKNIQYF

D gene: -
V gene: TRBV24-1
clone size: -
J gene: TRBJ1-4
CDR3 DNA: TGTGCCACCAGTGATTATGGAGAAAAACTGTTTTTT
CDR3 protein: CATSDYGEKLFF

D gene: -
V gene: TRBV19
clone size: -
J gene: TRBJ1-1
CDR3 DNA: TGTGCCAGTAGTATTTTAGGGGGTACTGAAGCTTTCTTT
CDR3 protein: CASSILGGTEAFF

D gene: TRBD2
V gene: TRBV15
clone size: -
J gene: TRBJ2-7
CDR3 DNA: TGTGCCACCAGCAGAGGAGCGGGAGAGAACGAGCAGTACTTC
CDR3 protein: CATSRGAGENEQYF

D gene: -
V gene: TRBV6-2/TRBV6-3
clone size: -
J gene: TRBJ1-1
CDR3 DNA: TGTGCCAGCAGTCCGCGGAGTGGCGGGAACACTGAAGCTTTCTTT
CDR3 protein: CASSPRSGGNTEAFF

D gene: TRBD2
V gene: TRBV6-1
clone size: -
J gene: TRBJ2-7
CDR3 DNA: TGTGCCAGCAGTGAACTCGGGGGGGACTACGAGCAGTACTTC
CDR3 protein: CASSELGGDYEQYF

D gene: -
V gene: TRBV28
clone size: -
J gene: TRBJ1-1
CDR3 DNA: TGTGCCAGCAGTTCAGCGGGCCGAGGCACTGAAGCTTTCTTT
CDR3 protein: CASSSAGRGTEAFF

D gene: -
V gene: TRBV19
clone size: -
J gene: TRBJ1-5
CDR3 DNA: TGTGCCACCGCGGAAGGCAGGCTTAGCAATCAGCCCCAGCATTTT
CDR3 protein: CATAEGRLSNQPQHF

D gene: -
V gene: TRBV5-1
clone size: once
J gene: TRBJ2-1
CDR3 DNA: TGCGCCAGCAGCTTGGACAATGAGCAGTTCTTC
CDR3 protein: CASSLDNEQFF

D gene: -
V gene: TRBV6-5
clone size: -
J gene: TRBJ2-7
CDR3 DNA: TGTGCAGGGGGGGGGAGACTCCACGAGCAGTACTTC
CDR3 protein: CAGGGRLHEQYF

D gene: -
V gene: TRBV5-8
clone size: once
J gene: TRBJ2-1
CDR3 DNA: TGTGCCAGCAGCGGTGGCCGGGGGCCCCTGGGCAATGAGCAGTTCTTC
CDR3 protein: CASSGGRGPLGNEQFF